This T cell receptor (beta chain) appears in the sequencing data of a study of cytomegalovirus exposure and HLA in healthy donors. Study findings and constraints: A list of 150 to 200 TCR beta chains associated with cytomegalovirus was given. TCR clusters originating in the first cohort tended to co-occur in the 110 or so validation repertoires, according to a later analysis.

Turning to this clone: The target antigen is unknown.

Here immunoSEQ multiplex PCR was the method, and the copy in TCRdb shows in-frame clones only, minus some. The sample has 55,000 to 65,000 clones; around 90% are singletons. The CDR3 runs 16 residues. The germline V gene has CDR1 SGHRS and CDR2 YFSETQ. V lost 0 bases to trimming and J lost 5 bases, with 15 bases between them. The chain combines TRBV5-1 with TRBJ2-1; weak D call: TRBD2 (5 bases). The receptor comes from a man between 18 and 35 years old in good health and CMV-seronegative. Sequencing input: PBMCs. CDR3 loop: CASSLAQREFNNEQFF. In DNA, the CDR3 is TGCGCCAGCAGCTTGGCCCAAAGGGAGTTTAACAATGAGCAGTTCTTC.